This entry is about one T cell receptor beta chain. Participants were aged about 18 to 89 years from approximately 24 US areas. Researchers sorted participants into cohorts using their self-reported clinical history. This specimen comes from a study of blood T cell repertoires in COVID-19. Clones were sequenced by immunoSEQ multiplex PCR, and TCRdb holds only the in-frame ones, with some missing. Of fewer than 250,000 clones in the sample, roughly 87% were seen once. The specimen was PBMCs or T cells enriched from blood (not recorded which). The sequence came from a woman aged 25 to 39 with acute COVID-19.

In DNA form, the CDR3 reads TGTGCCAGCAGCTTAGTGGCAGGGCTTGGCTATGGCTACACCTTC. The encoded protein is CASSLVAGLGYGYTF. The chain couples TRBV7-2 to TRBJ1-2; possible D gene TRBD1, 5 bases. V dropped 1 base and J dropped 4 bases, with 13 bases sitting between them. The CDR3 covers 15 residues. The germline gives CDR1 SGHTA, CDR2 FQGNSA.